This record covers a single T cell receptor beta chain. Germline CDR1 LNHDA, CDR2 SQIVND (reference sequence). The V end lost 3 bases, the J end lost 0 bases, and 8 bases lay between the germline ends. The CDR3 is 14 residues long. The record originates from a study of blood T cell repertoires in COVID-19. Study overall: Collection of acute and convalescent COVID-19 samples took place in the United States, Italy and Spain.

Sequencing was performed with immunoSEQ multiplex PCR; in TCRdb, only in-frame clones are kept and a portion is missing. The table shows roughly 250,000 clones, with 70% to 90% occurring only once. The study drew participants aged about 18 to 90 years from approximately 25 US areas. The sample was PBMCs or T cells enriched from blood (not recorded which). This clonotype was obtained from a woman aged 50 to 60 who had recovered from COVID-19. V and J are TRBV19 and TRBJ1-2, with D hard to call. CDR3 sequence: CASSISGTNYGYTF. The CDR3 coding sequence is TGTGCCAGTAGTATTTCGGGAACTAACTATGGCTACACCTTC.